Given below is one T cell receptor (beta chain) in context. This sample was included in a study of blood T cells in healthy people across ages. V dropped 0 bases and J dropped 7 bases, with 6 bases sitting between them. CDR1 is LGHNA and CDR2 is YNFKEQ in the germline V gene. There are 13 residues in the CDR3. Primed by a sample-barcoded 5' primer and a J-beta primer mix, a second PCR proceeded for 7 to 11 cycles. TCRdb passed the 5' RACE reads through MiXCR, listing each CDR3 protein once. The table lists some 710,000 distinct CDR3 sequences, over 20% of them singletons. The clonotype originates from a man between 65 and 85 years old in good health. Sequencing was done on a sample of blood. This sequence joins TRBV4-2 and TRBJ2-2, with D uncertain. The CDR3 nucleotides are TGTGCCAGCAGCCAAGATACGCGCGGGGAGCTGTTTTTT. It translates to CASSQDTRGELFF.